This TCR beta chain was sequenced during a study of OX40 agonist ivuxolimab in advanced cancers. Study background: Ivuxolimab, an antibody acting as an agonist of OX40 (CD134), was used to treat patients.

Data came from immunoSEQ multiplex PCR; TCRdb stores just in-frame clones and leaves some out. The sample lists tens of thousands of clones; roughly 90% were seen once. This clone was counted a single time. The sequences come from CD4+ or CD8+ T cells sorted from blood, collected in a trial of the OX40 agonist ivuxolimab. The TCR originated in an adult with an advanced solid tumor such as melanoma, head and neck, liver or kidney cancer.

CDR3 sequence (DNA): TGTGCCTGGAGTTGGGGACAGACAGACGATACGGCAGATACGCAGTATTTT. It encodes CAWSWGQTDDTADTQYF. The rearrangement uses TRBV30 and TRBJ2-3; the match to TRBD1 covers 7 bases. Germline loops: CDR1 GTSNPN, CDR2 SVGIG (reference sequence). CDR3 length equals 17 residues. Losses at the gene ends were 2 bases for V and 4 bases for J; bases not matched to a gene: 15.